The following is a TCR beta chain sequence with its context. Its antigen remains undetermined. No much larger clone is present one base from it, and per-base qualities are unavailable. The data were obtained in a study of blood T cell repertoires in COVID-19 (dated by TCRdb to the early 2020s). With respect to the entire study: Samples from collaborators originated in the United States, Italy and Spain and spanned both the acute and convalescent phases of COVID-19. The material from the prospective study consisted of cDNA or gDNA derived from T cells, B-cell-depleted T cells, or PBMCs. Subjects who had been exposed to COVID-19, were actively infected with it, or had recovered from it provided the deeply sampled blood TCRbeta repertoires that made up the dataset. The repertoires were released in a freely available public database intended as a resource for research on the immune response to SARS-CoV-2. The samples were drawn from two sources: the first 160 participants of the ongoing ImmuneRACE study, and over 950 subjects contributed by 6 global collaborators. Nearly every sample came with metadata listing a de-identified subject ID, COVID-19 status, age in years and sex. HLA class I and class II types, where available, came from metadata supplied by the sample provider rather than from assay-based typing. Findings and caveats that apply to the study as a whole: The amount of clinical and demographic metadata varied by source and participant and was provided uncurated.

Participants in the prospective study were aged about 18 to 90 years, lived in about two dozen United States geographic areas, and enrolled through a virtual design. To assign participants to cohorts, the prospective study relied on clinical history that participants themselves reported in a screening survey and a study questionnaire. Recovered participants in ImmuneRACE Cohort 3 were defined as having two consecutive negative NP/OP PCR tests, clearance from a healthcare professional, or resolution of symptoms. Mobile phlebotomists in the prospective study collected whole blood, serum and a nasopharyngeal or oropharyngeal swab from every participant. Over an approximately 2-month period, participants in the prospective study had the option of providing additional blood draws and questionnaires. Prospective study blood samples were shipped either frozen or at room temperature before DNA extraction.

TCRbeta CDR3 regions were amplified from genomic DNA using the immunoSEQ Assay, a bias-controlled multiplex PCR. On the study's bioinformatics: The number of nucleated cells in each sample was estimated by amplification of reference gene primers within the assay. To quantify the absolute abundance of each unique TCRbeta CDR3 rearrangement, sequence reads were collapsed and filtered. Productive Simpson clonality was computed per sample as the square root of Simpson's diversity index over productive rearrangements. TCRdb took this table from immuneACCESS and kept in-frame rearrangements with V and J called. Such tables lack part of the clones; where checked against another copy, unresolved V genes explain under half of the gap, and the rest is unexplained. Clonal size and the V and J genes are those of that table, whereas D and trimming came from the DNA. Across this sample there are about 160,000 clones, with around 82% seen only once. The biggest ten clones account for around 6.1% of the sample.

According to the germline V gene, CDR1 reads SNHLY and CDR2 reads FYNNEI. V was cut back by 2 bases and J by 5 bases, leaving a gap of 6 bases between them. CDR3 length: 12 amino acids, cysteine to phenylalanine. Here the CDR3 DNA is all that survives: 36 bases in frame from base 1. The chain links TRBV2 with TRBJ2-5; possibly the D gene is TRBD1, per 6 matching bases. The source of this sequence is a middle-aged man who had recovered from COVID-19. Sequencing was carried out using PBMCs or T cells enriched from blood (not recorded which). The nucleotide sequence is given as TGTGCCAGCAGTGAACAGGGGGAGACCCAGTACTTC. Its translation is CASSEQGETQYF.